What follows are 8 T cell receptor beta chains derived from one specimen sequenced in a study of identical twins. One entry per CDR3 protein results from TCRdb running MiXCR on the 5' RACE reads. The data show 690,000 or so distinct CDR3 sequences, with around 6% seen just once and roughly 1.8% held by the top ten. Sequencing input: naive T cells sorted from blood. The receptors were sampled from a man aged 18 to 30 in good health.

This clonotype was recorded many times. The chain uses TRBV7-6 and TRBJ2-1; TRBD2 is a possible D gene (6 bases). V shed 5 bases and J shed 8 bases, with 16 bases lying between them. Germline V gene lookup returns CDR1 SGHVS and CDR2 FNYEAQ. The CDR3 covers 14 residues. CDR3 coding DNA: TGTGCCAGCAGCCCTGACGGGAGATCACATGAGCAGTTCTTC. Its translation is CASSPDGRSHEQFF.

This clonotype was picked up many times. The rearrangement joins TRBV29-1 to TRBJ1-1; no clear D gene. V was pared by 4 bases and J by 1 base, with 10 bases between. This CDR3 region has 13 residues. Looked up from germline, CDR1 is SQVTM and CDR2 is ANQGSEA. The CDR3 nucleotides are TGCAGCGTTGGGCTGGGTAGGAACACTGAAGCTTTCTTT. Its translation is CSVGLGRNTEAFF.

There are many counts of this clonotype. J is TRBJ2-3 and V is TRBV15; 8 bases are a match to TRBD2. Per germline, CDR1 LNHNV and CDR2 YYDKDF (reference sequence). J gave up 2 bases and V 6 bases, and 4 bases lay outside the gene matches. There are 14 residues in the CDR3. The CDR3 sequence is CATSIAGTTDTQYF. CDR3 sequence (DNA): TGTGCCACCAGTATAGCGGGGACCACAGATACGCAGTATTTT.

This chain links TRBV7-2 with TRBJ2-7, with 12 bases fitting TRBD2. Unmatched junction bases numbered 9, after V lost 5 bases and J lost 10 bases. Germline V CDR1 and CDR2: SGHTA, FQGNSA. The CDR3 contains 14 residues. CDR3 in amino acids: CASSPDVTSGRQYF. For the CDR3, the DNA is TGTGCCAGCAGCCCAGACGTGACTAGCGGGAGACAGTACTTC. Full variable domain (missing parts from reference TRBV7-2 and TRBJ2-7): GAGVSQSPSNKVTEKGKDVELRCDPISGHTALYWYRQSLGQGLEFLIYFQGNSAPDKSGLPSDRFSAERTGGSVSTLTIQRTQQEDSAVYLCASSPDVTSGRQYFGPGTRLTVT.

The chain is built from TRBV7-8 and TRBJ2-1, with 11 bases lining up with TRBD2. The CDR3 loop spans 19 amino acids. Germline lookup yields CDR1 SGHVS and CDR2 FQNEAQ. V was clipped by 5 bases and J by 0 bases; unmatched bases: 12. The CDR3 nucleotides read TGTGCCAGCAGCCCCGCGACGGGACTAGCGGCCATCTCCTACAATGAGCAGTTCTTC. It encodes CASSPATGLAAISYNEQFF.

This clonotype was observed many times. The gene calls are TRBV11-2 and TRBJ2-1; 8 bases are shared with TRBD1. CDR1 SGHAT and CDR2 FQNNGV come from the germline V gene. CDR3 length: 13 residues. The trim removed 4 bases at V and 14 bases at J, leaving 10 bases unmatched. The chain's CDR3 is CASSSFDRGEEFF. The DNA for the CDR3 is TGTGCCAGCAGCTCCTTTGACAGGGGAGAAGAGTTCTTC.

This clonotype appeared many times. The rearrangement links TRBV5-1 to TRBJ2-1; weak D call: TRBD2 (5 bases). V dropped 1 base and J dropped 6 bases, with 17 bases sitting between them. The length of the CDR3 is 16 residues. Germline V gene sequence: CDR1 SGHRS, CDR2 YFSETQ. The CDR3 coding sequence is TGCGCCAGCAGCTTGTTTCTGGAGAGGGTAACCAATGAGCAGTTCTTC. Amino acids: CASSLFLERVTNEQFF.

In nucleotides, the CDR3 is TGTGCCAGCAGTTTTAGCTTCGGTGGGCAGGGGATGGCTGAAAAACTGTTTTTT. Its translation: CASSFSFGGQGMAEKLFF. V gene TRBV27 combines with J gene TRBJ1-4; D may be TRBD1 (6 bases). The germline V gene has CDR1 MNHEY and CDR2 SMNVEV (reference sequence). The CDR3 sequence is 18 residues long. The V end lost 3 bases, the J end lost 7 bases, and 24 bases lay between the germline ends.